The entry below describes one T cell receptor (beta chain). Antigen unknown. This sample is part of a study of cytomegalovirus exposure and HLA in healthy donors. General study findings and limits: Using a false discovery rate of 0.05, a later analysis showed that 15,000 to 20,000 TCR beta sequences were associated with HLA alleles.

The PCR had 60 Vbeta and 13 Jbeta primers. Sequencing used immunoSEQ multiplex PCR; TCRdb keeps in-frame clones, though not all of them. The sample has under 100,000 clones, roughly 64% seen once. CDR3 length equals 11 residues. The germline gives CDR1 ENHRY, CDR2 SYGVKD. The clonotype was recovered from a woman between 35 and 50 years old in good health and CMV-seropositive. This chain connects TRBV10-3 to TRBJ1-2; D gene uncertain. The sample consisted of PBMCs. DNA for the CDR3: TGTGGGGTGGGAGGTAGCTATGGCTACACCTTC. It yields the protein CGVGGSYGYTF.